This T cell receptor (beta chain) was documented in a study of blood T cell repertoires in COVID-19. Across the whole study: Some COVID-19 samples were acute and others convalescent; all came from the United States, Italy and Spain.

Under the authors' procedure: For nucleated cells, counts were estimated from reference gene primer amplification. Profiling relied on immunoSEQ multiplex PCR, and the TCRdb table lists in-frame clones only, not all of them. From that table come the V and J calls and clone size; the DNA was used to work out D and trimming. The data show 120,000 to 150,000 clones, around 83% seen once. This clone came up a few times. Sequencing used peripheral blood. This clonotype originated in a woman aged 60-75 years with acute or convalescent COVID-19.

CDR3 amino acids: CASSLGPGQVYYGYTF. The CDR3 DNA reads as TGTGCCAGCAGCTTGGGGCCGGGACAGGTATACTATGGCTACACCTTC. J is TRBJ1-2 and V is TRBV5-4, with 8 bases lining up with TRBD1. The junction had 7 bases not matched to a gene; V was cut back by 0 bases and J by 3 bases. Germline CDR1 reads SGHNT; CDR2 reads YYREEE (reference sequence). The CDR3 loop spans 16 amino acids.